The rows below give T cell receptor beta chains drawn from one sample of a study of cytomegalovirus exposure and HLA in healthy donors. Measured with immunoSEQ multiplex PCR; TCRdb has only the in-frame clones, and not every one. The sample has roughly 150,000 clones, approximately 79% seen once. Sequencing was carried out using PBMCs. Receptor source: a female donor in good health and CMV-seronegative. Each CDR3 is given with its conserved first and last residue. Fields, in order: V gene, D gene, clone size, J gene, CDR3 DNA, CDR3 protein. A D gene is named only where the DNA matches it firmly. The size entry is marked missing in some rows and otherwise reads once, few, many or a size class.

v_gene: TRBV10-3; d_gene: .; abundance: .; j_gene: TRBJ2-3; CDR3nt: TGTGCCATCAGTGAGTCGATACTCGCGGGGGATACGCAGTATTTT; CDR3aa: CAISESILAGDTQYF
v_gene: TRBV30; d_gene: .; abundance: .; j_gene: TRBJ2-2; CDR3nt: TGTGCCTGGAGCGAGGGACTCACCGGGGAGCTGTTTTTT; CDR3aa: CAWSEGLTGELFF
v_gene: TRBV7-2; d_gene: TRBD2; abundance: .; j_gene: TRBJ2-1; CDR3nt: TGTGCCAGTTGGACTAGCGGGAGCCTCTCCTACAATGAGCAGTTCTTC; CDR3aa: CASWTSGSLSYNEQFF
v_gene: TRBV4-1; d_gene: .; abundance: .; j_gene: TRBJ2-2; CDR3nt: TGCGCCAGCGGGGGGTTGGACACCGGGGAGCTGTTTTTT; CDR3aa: CASGGLDTGELFF
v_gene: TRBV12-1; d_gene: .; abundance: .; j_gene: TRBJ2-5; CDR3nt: TGTGCCAGCAGACAGGAACAAGAGACCCAGTACTTC; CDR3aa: CASRQEQETQYF
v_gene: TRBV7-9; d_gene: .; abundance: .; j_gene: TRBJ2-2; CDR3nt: TGTGCCAGCAGCCCGGAGGGGTTCAGGTCCGGGGAGCTGTTTTTT; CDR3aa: CASSPEGFRSGELFF
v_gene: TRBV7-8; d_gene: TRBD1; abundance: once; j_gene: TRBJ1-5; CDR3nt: TGTGCCAGCAGCCCGGACAGGGGCGGCAATCAGCCCCAGCATTTT; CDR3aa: CASSPDRGGNQPQHF
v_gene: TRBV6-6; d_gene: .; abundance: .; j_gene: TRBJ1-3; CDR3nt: TGTGCCAGCGGTGGGTCTCGGGGCTCTGGAAACACCATATATTTT; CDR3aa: CASGGSRGSGNTIYF
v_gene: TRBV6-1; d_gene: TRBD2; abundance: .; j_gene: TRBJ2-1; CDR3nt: TGTGCCAGCAGCGAGACTAGCGGGGGATACAATGAGCAGTTCTTC; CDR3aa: CASSETSGGYNEQFF
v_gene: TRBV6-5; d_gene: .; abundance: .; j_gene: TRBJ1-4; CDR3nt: TGTGCCAGCAGTTACTCGATTACCGGGGTTAACGAAAAACTGTTTTTT; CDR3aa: CASSYSITGVNEKLFF
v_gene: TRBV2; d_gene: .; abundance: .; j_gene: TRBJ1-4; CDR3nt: TGTGCCAGCAGTGAAGTCAGGGGAAATGAAAAACTGTTTTTT; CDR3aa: CASSEVRGNEKLFF
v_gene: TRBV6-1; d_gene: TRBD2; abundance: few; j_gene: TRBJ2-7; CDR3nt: TGTGCCAGCAGTGAGGCCGGGACTAGCGCCGCCTACGAGCAGTACTTC; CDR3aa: CASSEAGTSAAYEQYF
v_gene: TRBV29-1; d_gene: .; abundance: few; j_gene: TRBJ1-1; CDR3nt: TGCAGCGTTCGGACGGACATGAACACTGAAGCTTTCTTT; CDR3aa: CSVRTDMNTEAFF
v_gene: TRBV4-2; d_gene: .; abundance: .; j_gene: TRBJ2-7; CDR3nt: TGTGCCAGCAGCCATGGCGGTTTAGAGGAGCAGTACTTC; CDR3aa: CASSHGGLEEQYF
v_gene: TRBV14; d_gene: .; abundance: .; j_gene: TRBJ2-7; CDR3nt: TGTGCCAGCAGCGTGGGGGCAGGCGGGTACGAGCAGTACTTC; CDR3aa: CASSVGAGGYEQYF
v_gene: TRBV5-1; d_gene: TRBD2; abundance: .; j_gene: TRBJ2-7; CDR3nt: TGCGCCAGCAGCTCTAGCGGGACTAGCGGGACCGAGCAGTACTTC; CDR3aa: CASSSSGTSGTEQYF
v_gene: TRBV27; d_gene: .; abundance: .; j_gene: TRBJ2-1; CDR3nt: TGTGCCAGCAGTTCTAGGACACTACCCTACAATGAGCAGTTCTTC; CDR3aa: CASSSRTLPYNEQFF
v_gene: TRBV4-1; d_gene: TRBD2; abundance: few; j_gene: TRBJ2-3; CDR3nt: TGCGCCAGCAGCCGTTCCGGGACACTGGGTAGCGGGAGGGGAGCAGATACGCAGTATTTT; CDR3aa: CASSRSGTLGSGRGADTQYF
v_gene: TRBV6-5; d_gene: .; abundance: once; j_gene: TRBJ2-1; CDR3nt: TGTGCCAGCAGTTACCCAGGATATCCCCCCTACAATGAGCAGTTCTTC; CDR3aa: CASSYPGYPPYNEQFF
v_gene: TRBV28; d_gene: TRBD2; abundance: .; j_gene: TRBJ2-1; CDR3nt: TGTGCCAGCAGTTTACTTTCTAGCGGGAGATCGTACAATGAGCAGTTCTTC; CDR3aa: CASSLLSSGRSYNEQFF
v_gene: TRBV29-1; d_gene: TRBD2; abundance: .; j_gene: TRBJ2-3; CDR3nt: TGCAGCGTTGTGGGGGATACTAGCGGGAGGTATAGCACAGATACGCAGTATTTT; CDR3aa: CSVVGDTSGRYSTDTQYF
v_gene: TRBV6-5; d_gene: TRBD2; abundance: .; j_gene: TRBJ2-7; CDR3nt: TGTGCCAGCAGCCGGGTAGCGGGAGTATACGAGCAGTACTTC; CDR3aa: CASSRVAGVYEQYF
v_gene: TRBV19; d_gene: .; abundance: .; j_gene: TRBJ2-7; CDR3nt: TGTGCCAGTAGTAGCGGTCTGGCGGGCGAGCAGTACTTC; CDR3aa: CASSSGLAGEQYF